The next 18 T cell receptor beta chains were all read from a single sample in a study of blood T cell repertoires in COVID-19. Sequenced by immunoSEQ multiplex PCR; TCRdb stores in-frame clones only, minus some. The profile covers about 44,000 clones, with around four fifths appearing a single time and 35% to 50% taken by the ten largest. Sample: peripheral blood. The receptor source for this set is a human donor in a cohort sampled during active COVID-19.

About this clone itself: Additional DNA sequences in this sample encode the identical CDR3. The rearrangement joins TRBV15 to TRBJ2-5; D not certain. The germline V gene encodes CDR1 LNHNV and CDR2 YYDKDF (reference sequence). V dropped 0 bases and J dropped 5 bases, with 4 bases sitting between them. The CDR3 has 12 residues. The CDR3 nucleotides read TGTGCCACCAGCAGAGATGGCGAGACCCAGTACTTC. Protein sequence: CATSRDGETQYF. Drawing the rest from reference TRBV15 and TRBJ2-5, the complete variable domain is DAMVIQNPRYQVTQFGKPVTLSCSQTLNHNVMYWYQQKSSQAPKLLFHYYDKDFNNEADTPDNFQSRRPNTSFCFLDIRSPGLGDTAMYLCATSRDGETQYFGPGTRLLVL.

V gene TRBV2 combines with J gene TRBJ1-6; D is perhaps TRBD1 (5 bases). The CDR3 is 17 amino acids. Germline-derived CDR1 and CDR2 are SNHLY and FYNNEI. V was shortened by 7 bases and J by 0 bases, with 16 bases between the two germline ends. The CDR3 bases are TGTGCCAGCATCAGGGACTCGGGCTTCTCCTATAATTCACCCCTCCACTTT. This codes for CASIRDSGFSYNSPLHF.

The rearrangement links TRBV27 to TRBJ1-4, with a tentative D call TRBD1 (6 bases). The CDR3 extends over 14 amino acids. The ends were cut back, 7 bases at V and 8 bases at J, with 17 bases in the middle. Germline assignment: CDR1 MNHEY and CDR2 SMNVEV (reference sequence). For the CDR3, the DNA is TGTGCCAGCACCAAGTTGGGGGCGGGCGAAAAACTGTTTTTT. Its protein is CASTKLGAGEKLFF.

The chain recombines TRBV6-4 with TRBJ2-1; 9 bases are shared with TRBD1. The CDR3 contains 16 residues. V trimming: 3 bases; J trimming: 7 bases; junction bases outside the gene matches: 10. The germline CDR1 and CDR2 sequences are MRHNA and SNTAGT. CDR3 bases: TGTGCCAGCAGTGAAATGGGACAGGGCTCGGGGAATGAGCAGTTCTTC. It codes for CASSEMGQGSGNEQFF.

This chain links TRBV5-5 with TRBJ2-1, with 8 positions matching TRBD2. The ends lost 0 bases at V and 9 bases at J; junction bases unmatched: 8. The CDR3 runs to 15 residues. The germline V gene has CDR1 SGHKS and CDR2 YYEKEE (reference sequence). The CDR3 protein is CASSLGSGGPLEQFF. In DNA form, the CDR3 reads TGTGCCAGCAGCTTGGGGAGCGGGGGCCCCCTTGAGCAGTTCTTC.

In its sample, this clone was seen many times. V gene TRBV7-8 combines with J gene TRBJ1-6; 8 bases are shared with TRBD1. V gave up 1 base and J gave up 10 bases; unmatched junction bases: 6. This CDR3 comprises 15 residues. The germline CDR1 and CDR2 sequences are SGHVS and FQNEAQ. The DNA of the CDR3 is TGTGCCAGCAGCTTAGGTAGTGGACAGGGCTCACCCCTCCACTTT. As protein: CASSLGSGQGSPLHF.

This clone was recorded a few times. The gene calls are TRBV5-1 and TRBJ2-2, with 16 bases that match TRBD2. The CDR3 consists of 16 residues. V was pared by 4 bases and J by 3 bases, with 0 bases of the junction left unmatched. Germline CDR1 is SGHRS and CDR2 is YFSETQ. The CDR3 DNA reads TGCGCCAGCAGCGGGACTAGCGGGGGGGACACCGGGGAGCTGTTTTTT. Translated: CASSGTSGGDTGELFF.

CDR3 residues: CASSLPTDNEQFF. The CDR3 DNA reads TGTGCCAGCAGCTTACCGACAGACAATGAGCAGTTCTTC. The chain uses TRBV7-9 and TRBJ2-1, with a tentative D call TRBD1 (5 bases). This CDR3 region has 13 residues. The germline gives CDR1 SEHNR, CDR2 FQNEAQ (reference sequence). Trimming removed 2 bases from V and 5 bases from J, with 7 bases in between.

The CDR3 sequence: CASSKGSGVRHAPLREQYV. CDR3 nucleotide sequence: TGTGCCAGCAGCAAAGGGTCGGGGGTTCGCCACGCCCCGCTGAGGGAGCAGTACGTC. The genes are TRBV21-1 and TRBJ2-7; the table's D call, TRBD2, has no DNA check behind it. TRBV21-1 is a pseudogene. This CDR3 comprises 19 residues.

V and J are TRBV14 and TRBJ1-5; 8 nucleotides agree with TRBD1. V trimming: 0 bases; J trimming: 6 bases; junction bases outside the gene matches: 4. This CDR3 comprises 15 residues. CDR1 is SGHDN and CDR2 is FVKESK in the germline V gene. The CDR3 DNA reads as TGTGCCAGCAGCCAAGATCGAACAGGGGGTCAGCCCCAGCATTTT. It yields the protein CASSQDRTGGQPQHF.

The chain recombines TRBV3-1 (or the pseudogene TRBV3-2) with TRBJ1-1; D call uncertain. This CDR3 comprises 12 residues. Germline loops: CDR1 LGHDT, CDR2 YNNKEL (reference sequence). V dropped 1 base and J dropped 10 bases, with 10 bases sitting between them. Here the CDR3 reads CASSQVGSGAFF. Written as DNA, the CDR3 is TGTGCCAGCAGCCAAGTAGGGAGTGGAGCTTTCTTT.

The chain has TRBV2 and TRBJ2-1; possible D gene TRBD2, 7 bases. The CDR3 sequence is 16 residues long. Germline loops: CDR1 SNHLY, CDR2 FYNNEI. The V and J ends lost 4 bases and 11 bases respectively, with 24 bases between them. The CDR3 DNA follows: TGTGCCAGCAGTGGCGCGGGGCGGGGGACTGGGGGGCAGCAGTTCTTC. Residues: CASSGAGRGTGGQQFF. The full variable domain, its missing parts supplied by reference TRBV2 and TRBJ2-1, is EPEVTQTPSHQVTQMGQEVILRCVPISNHLYFYWYRQILGQKVEFLVSFYNNEISEKSEIFDDQFSVERPDGSNFTLKIRSTKLEDSAMYFCASSGAGRGTGGQQFFGPGTRLTVL.

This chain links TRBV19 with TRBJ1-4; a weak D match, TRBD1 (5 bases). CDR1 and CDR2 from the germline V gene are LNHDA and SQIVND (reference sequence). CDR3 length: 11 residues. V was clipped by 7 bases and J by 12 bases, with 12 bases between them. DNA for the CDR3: TGTGCCAGTACCCTGACGGGGGAACTGTTTTTT. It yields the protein CASTLTGELFF. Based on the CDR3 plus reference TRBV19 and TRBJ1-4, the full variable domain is DGGITQSPKYLFRKEGQNVTLSCEQNLNHDAMYWYRQDPGQGLRLIYYSQIVNDFQKGDIAEGYSVSREKKESFPLTVTSAQKNPTAFYLCASTLTGELFFGSGTQLSVL.

The CDR3 DNA sequence: TGTGCCACGTCTGACAGGAACACTGAAGCTTTCTTT. This gives the protein CATSDRNTEAFF. The J gene is TRBJ1-1, the V gene TRBV28, with D perhaps matching TRBD1 (5 bases). V lost 10 bases and J 1 base, leaving 10 bases between the germline ends. The CDR3 is 12 amino acids. Per the germline V gene, CDR1 is MDHEN and CDR2 is SYDVKM.

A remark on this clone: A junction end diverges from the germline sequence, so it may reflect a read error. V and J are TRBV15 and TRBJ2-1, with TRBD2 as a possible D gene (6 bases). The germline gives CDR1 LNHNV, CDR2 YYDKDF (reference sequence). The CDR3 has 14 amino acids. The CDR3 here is CATSREGGYTEQFF. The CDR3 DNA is TGTGCCACCAGCAGAGAAGGAGGGTACACTGAGCAGTTCTTC.

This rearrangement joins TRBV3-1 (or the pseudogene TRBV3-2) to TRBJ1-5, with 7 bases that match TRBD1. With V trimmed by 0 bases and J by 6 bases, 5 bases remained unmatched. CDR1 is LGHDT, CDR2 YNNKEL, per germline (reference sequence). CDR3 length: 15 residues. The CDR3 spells CASSQEGTATQPQHF. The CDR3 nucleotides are TGTGCCAGCAGCCAAGAGGGGACAGCGACTCAGCCCCAGCATTTT.

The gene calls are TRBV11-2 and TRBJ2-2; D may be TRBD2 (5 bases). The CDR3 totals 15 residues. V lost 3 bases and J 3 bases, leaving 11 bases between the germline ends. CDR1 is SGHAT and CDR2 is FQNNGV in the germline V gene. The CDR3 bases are TGTGCCAGCAGCTTCCTCGTGGAGGACACCGGGGAGCTGTTTTTT. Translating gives CASSFLVEDTGELFF.

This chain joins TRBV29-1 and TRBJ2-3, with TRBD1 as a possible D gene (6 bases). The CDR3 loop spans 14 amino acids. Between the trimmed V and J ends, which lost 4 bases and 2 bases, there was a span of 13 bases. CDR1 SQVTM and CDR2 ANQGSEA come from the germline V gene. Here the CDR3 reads CSVAPRDITDTQYF. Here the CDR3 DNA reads TGCAGCGTTGCCCCCCGGGACATCACAGATACGCAGTATTTT.